These T cell receptor beta chains were read from a single sample in a study of blood T cell repertoires in COVID-19. TCRdb keeps only in-frame clones here, not all; method: immunoSEQ multiplex PCR. The sample includes 43,000 or so clones, roughly 86% of them seen just once. The specimen sequenced was peripheral blood. These receptors all come from a man between 60 and 75 years old with active or convalescent COVID-19. CDR3s include the opening cysteine and the closing phenylalanine or tryptophan. Each record gives: J gene, D gene, clone size, V gene, CDR3 DNA, CDR3 protein. D genes are given only for firm matches. Not all rows give a size; the values are once, few, many and, for expanded clones, a class.

TRBJ1-5	.	.	TRBV6-6	TGTGCCAGCAGTTCTACAGGGTCCCCCCAGCATTTT	CASSSTGSPQHF
TRBJ2-5	.	.	TRBV29-1	TGCAGCGTTGAGCCAATCGGGTCGCGGGAGACCCAGTACTTC	CSVEPIGSRETQYF
TRBJ1-5	.	.	TRBV2	TGTGCCAGCAGTGAAGGACAGATTCAGCCCCAGCATTTT	CASSEGQIQPQHF
TRBJ2-5	TRBD2	.	TRBV2	TGTGCCAGCAGCGGACTAGCGGGGGCGGAGACCCAGTACTTC	CASSGLAGAETQYF
TRBJ2-3	TRBD2	.	TRBV18	TGTGCCAGCACACCTTCGCTGGGGGGGGGACCCACAGATACGCAGTATTTT	CASTPSLGGGPTDTQYF
TRBJ1-2	TRBD1	.	TRBV28	TGTGCCAGCAGTACGACAGGGGACTATGGCTACACCTTC	CASSTTGDYGYTF
TRBJ2-3	TRBD1	.	TRBV11-2	TGTGCCAGCAGCCCCTTGGGACAGGCTAGCACAGATACGCAGTATTTT	CASSPLGQASTDTQYF
TRBJ1-6	TRBD1	.	TRBV5-5	TGTGCCAGCAGCGGGACAGCGGGCTCCTATAATTCACCCCTCCACTTT	CASSGTAGSYNSPLHF
TRBJ2-7	.	once	TRBV29-1	TGCAGCGTTGACCTGGGGGCGAGTGAGCAGTACTTC	CSVDLGASEQYF
TRBJ2-6	TRBD1	few	TRBV7-2	TGTGCCAGCAGCTTGCGGACAGGGGGCGACCGGGGGGCCAACGTCCTGACTTTC	CASSLRTGGDRGANVLTF
TRBJ1-2	TRBD1	.	TRBV9	TGTGCCAGCAGTAGGGACAGCGAGAACTATGGCTACACCTTC	CASSRDSENYGYTF
TRBJ1-1	TRBD1	.	TRBV10-3	TGTGCCATCAGTGAAAGGACAGGGGGAGGTTTGACTGAAGCTTTCTTT	CAISERTGGGLTEAFF
TRBJ2-1	.	.	TRBV4-1	TGCGCCAGCAGCCAAGACTATAACGGGGGTTGGGGTGAGCAGTTCTTC	CASSQDYNGGWGEQFF
TRBJ2-7	TRBD1	.	TRBV5-1	TGCGCCAGCAGAGGGGGCGGGACAGGGCATCTCGAGCAGTACTTC	CASRGGGTGHLEQYF
TRBJ2-2	.	few	TRBV7-3	TGTGCCAGCAGCTTAATACCCTCACAGAACACCGGGGAGCTGTTTTTT	CASSLIPSQNTGELFF
TRBJ2-3	TRBD1	.	TRBV5-1	TGCGCCAGCAGCTTGGAGACAGGGTCAGATACGCAGTATTTT	CASSLETGSDTQYF
TRBJ2-5	.	.	TRBV3-1/TRBV3-2	TGTGCCAGCAGCCAAGATTCAGGAATGGGGGGCCAAGAGACCCAGTACTTC	CASSQDSGMGGQETQYF
TRBJ1-1	.	.	TRBV7-9	TGTGCCAGCAGCTTAGTGGGGGGGATGAACACTGAAGCTTTCTTT	CASSLVGGMNTEAFF
TRBJ1-2	.	once	TRBV3-1/TRBV3-2	TGTGCCAGCAGCCAAGAATCCCGCGGGAGCGGTGCCTATGGCTACACCTTC	CASSQESRGSGAYGYTF
TRBJ2-7	TRBD1	.	TRBV7-9	TGTGCCAGCAGCTCACCTCCGGGACAGGGCCCCTACGAGCAGTACTTC	CASSSPPGQGPYEQYF
TRBJ1-1	TRBD1	.	TRBV10-2	TGCGCCAGCAGTGGCTACACAGGGGGCCGAGCCACTGAAGCTTTCTTT	CASSGYTGGRATEAFF
TRBJ1-2	.	few	TRBV14	TGTGCCAGCAGCCAAGGACAGATCTATGGCTACACCTTC	CASSQGQIYGYTF
TRBJ1-1	TRBD1	.	TRBV30	TGTGCCTGGAGAGGGACAGACATGAACACTGAAGCTTTCTTT	CAWRGTDMNTEAFF
TRBJ2-7	.	.	TRBV2	TGTGCCAGCACAAGGGACAACAACTACGAGCAGTACTTC	CASTRDNNYEQYF
TRBJ1-6	TRBD1	.	TRBV28	TGTGCCAGCAGTGGGACAGGGTATTCACCCCTCCACTTT	CASSGTGYSPLHF
TRBJ1-5	.	.	TRBV6-2/TRBV6-3	TGTGCCAGCAGCCCCTTCACAGGTTACAATCAGCCCCAGCATTTT	CASSPFTGYNQPQHF
TRBJ1-1	.	.	TRBV12-3/TRBV12-4	TGTGCCAGCAGTTTCGGGTGGAACACTGAAGCTTTCTTT	CASSFGWNTEAFF
TRBJ2-3	TRBD2	.	TRBV5-4	TGTGCCAGCAGGTACGGACTAGCGGAATCAGATACGCAGTATTTT	CASRYGLAESDTQYF
TRBJ1-2	TRBD1	.	TRBV19	TGTGCCAGTAGCCCCGGACAGGGAAACAGGAATGGCTACACCTTC	CASSPGQGNRNGYTF
TRBJ1-6	.	few	TRBV7-2	TGTGCCAGCGGCATTTCACCCCTCCACTTT	CASGISPLHF
TRBJ1-1	.	.	TRBV6-5	TGTGCCAGCAGTACGGGACTGTTGAACACTGAAGCTTTCTTT	CASSTGLLNTEAFF
TRBJ2-2	.	.	TRBV6-5	TGTGCCAGCAGTTACTCTCAGGCCGGGGAGCTGTTTTTT	CASSYSQAGELFF
TRBJ2-4	TRBD2	.	TRBV7-9	TGTGCCAGCAGCTTAGCGGTGACTAGCACGAGTGTGGAAAACATTCAGTACTTC	CASSLAVTSTSVENIQYF
TRBJ2-5	.	.	TRBV6-2/TRBV6-3	TGTGCCAGCAGTTCCGGGGAAGGGGAGACCCAGTACTTC	CASSSGEGETQYF
TRBJ2-3	TRBD1	.	TRBV5-4	TGTGCCACCCAAGGGGGCAGGGACACAGATACGCAGTATTTT	CATQGGRDTDTQYF
TRBJ1-2	.	.	TRBV12-3/TRBV12-4	TGTGCCAGCAGTTTAGGGCTGATCTATGGCTACACCTTC	CASSLGLIYGYTF
TRBJ1-4	.	.	TRBV14	TGTGCCAGCAGCCCCGGCCTTACGTTCGGAGGACTGTTTTTT	CASSPGLTFGGLFF
TRBJ1-1	TRBD1	.	TRBV28	TGTGCCAGCAGTTTACGACCGGGACAGAAACGTGAAGCTTTCTTT	CASSLRPGQKREAFF
TRBJ1-2	.	once	TRBV2	TGTGCCAGCAGCGGAGGACAGAACTTCTATGGCTACACCTTC	CASSGGQNFYGYTF
TRBJ2-1	TRBD2	.	TRBV28	TGTGCCAGCAGTTTAAGCGGGGGGGCCCATGAGCAGTTCTTC	CASSLSGGAHEQFF
TRBJ1-6	TRBD1	.	TRBV11-2	TGTGCCAGCAGCTTAGCTCGACAGGGGGCCTCCTATAATTCACCCCTCCACTTT	CASSLARQGASYNSPLHF
TRBJ1-1	TRBD1	once	TRBV18	TGTGCCAGCTCACGAGGACAGGGGAACACTGAAGCTTTCTTT	CASSRGQGNTEAFF
TRBJ2-5	.	.	TRBV5-6	TGTGCCAGCAGCTTGGTCTACAGGGAAGAGACCCAGTACTTC	CASSLVYREETQYF
TRBJ2-1	TRBD1	few	TRBV12-5	TGTGCTAGTGGTTTGGGGACAGGGGGCCTGGGTGAGCAGTTCTTC	CASGLGTGGLGEQFF
TRBJ2-2	TRBD2	.	TRBV5-1	TGCGCCAGCAGCTTGATTGCTAGCGGGGCCAACACCGGGGAGCTGTTTTTT	CASSLIASGANTGELFF
TRBJ1-5	TRBD1	.	TRBV20-1	TGCAGTGCTAGTGGGACAGGGATTCAGCCCCAGCATTTT	CSASGTGIQPQHF
TRBJ1-5	.	.	TRBV28	TGTGCCAGCAGTCCCTACAAAGGGGATCAGCCCCAGCATTTT	CASSPYKGDQPQHF
TRBJ2-1	.	.	TRBV7-2	TGTGCCAGCACCAGCGGAGTATACAATGAGCAGTTCTTC	CASTSGVYNEQFF
TRBJ2-7	TRBD2	.	TRBV4-1	TGCGCCAGCAGCCAGGGAGTAGCGGGGGCGACCGGTTACGAGCAGTACTTC	CASSQGVAGATGYEQYF
TRBJ1-1	.	.	TRBV6-6	TGTGCCAGCAGCTCCACCCGGACACATACAGATGAAGCTTTCTTT	CASSSTRTHTDEAFF